This T cell receptor (beta chain) derives from a study of a mutant IDH1 vaccine in newly diagnosed glioma. Study-level background: Therapy received beforehand was radiotherapy, temozolomide, or both, with most patients given both.

The CDR3 sequence is 13 residues long. The V and J ends lost 5 bases and 4 bases respectively, with 10 bases between them. The germline gives CDR1 SEHNR, CDR2 FQNEAQ (reference sequence). This clone was counted a few times. What it binds is unknown. This table comes from immunoSEQ multiplex PCR, and its TCRdb copy is limited to in-frame clones, with some not included. The sample records roughly 86,000 clones, around four fifths being singletons. Described time point: week 47, end of study. Vaccinated patients received 300 ug of mutant IDH1 20-mer peptide per dose, with topical imiquimod. Here the sequenced sample was PBMCs, taken from a glioma patient whose treatment included an IDH1 peptide vaccine. V usage is TRBV7-9 and J usage is TRBJ2-3, with a possible D match to TRBD2 (5 bases). The sequence was obtained from a man aged 35 to 55 with glioma. The CDR3 coding sequence is TGTGCCAGCAGCCCCCGAGGGCCAGATACGCAGTATTTT. Amino acids: CASSPRGPDTQYF.